One and the same sample provided the 3 T cell receptor beta chains below, sequenced in a study of identical twins. In TCRdb, the 5' RACE reads were re-called with MiXCR into one record per CDR3 protein. Among around 1.7 million distinct CDR3 sequences listed, under 35% were seen once. Sequenced: cord blood. The receptor set was obtained from a newborn girl in good health.

This clonotype was counted only a few times. The chain joins TRBV28 to TRBJ2-7, with D tentatively TRBD2 (6 bases). V was cut by 6 bases and J by 0 bases, with 15 bases left in between. The V gene's germline CDR1 is MDHEN and CDR2 SYDVKM. This CDR3 has 15 amino acids. CDR3 region: CASSTGTPSSYEQYF. The CDR3 DNA sequence: TGTGCCAGCAGCACGGGGACTCCCAGCTCCTACGAGCAGTACTTC.

This clonotype was observed a handful of times. The rearrangement links TRBV20-1 to TRBJ2-4; TRBD1 aligns across 7 bases. CDR3 size: 12 residues. V was clipped by 5 bases and J by 6 bases; unmatched bases: 4. Germline V CDR1 and CDR2: DFQATT, SNEGSKA (reference sequence). The CDR3 coding sequence is TGCAGTGCTCGGACAGGCCCAAACATTCAGTACTTC. Translated: CSARTGPNIQYF.

This clonotype occurred a few times. The chain links TRBV7-8 to TRBJ2-3; TRBD2 matches at 14 bases. The V and J ends lost 1 base and 6 bases, in that order; junction bases with no gene match: 6. The CDR3 loop spans 17 amino acids. CDR1 and CDR2 from the germline V gene are SGHVS and FQNEAQ. The CDR3 sequence: CASSLGGLAGVGDTQYF. Written as DNA, the CDR3 is TGTGCCAGCAGCTTAGGGGGACTAGCGGGAGTAGGGGATACGCAGTATTTT.